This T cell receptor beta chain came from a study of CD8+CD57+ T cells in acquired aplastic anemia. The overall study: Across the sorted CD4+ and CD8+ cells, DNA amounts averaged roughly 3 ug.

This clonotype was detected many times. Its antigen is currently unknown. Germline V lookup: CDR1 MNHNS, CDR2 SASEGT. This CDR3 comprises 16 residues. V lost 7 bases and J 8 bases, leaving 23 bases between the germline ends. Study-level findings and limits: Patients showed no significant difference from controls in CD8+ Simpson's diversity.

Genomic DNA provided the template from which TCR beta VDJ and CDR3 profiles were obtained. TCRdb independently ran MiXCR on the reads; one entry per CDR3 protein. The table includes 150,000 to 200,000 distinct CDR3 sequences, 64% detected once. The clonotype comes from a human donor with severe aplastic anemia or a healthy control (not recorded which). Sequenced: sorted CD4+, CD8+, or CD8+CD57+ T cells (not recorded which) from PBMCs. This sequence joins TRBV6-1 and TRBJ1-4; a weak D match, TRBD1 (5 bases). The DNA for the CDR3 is TGTGCCAGCACCTATAATGACCGGGGGTCACGGGAAAAACTGTTTTTT. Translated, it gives CASTYNDRGSREKLFF.